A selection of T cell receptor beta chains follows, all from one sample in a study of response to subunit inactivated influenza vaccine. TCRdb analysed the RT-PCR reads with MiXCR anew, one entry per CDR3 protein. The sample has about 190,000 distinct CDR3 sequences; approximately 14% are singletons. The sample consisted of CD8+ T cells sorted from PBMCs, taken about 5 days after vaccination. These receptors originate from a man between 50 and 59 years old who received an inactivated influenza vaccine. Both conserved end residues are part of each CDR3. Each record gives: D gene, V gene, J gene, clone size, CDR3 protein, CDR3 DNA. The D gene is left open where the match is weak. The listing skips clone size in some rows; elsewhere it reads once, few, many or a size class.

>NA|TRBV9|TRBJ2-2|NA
CASSVAGAQVTGELFF
TGTGCCAGCAGCGTAGCAGGGGCACAGGTCACCGGGGAGCTGTTTTTT
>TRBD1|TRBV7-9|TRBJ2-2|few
CASPGTENTGELFF
TGTGCCAGCCCCGGGACAGAGAACACCGGGGAGCTGTTTTTT
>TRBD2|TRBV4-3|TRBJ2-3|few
CASSQDRVSGVFGTDTQYF
TGCGCCAGCAGCCAAGATCGGGTTAGCGGGGTCTTTGGCACAGATACGCAGTATTTT
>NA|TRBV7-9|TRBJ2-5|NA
CASSLGGQLGQETQYF
TGTGCCAGCAGCTTAGGAGGGCAGTTGGGACAAGAGACCCAGTACTTC
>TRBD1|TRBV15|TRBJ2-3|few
CATSRVPGQGAGYTQYF
TGTGCCACCAGCAGGGTTCCTGGACAGGGGGCAGGGTATACGCAGTATTTT
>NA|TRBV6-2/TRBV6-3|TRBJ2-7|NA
CASSNRDPSYEQYF
TGTGCCAGCAGTAACCGGGACCCCTCCTACGAGCAGTACTTC
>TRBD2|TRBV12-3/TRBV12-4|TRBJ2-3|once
CASIASGGITDTQYF
TGTGCCAGCATCGCTAGCGGGGGGATCACAGATACGCAGTATTTT
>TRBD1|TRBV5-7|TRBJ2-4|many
CASRPRQGSSKNIQYF
TGTGCCAGCAGACCACGACAGGGGAGTTCCAAAAACATTCAGTACTTC
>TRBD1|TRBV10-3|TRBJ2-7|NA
CAISEVGQGFYEQYF
TGTGCCATCAGTGAGGTAGGACAGGGCTTTTACGAGCAGTACTTC
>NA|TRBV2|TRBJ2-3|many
CASSESAPWELGDTQYF
TGTGCCAGCAGTGAATCCGCGCCCTGGGAGCTGGGGGATACGCAGTATTTT
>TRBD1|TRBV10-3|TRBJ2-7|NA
CAIGGRGYEQYF
TGTGCCATCGGAGGCAGGGGGTACGAGCAGTACTTC
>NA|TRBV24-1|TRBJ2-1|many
CATSDFQIGEQFF
TGTGCCACCAGTGATTTCCAGATCGGTGAGCAGTTCTTC
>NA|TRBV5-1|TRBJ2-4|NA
CASSPDNHRVSLDIQYF
TGCGCCAGCAGCCCAGATAATCACAGGGTGTCGTTGGACATTCAGTACTTC
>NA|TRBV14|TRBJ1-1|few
CASSRTANTEAFF
TGTGCCAGCAGCCGGACAGCGAACACTGAAGCTTTCTTT
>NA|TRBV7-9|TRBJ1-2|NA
CASSLALEGMGYTF
TGTGCCAGCAGCTTAGCGCTGGAAGGGATGGGCTACACCTTC
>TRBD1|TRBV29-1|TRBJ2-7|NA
CSVQQGQSYEQYF
TGCAGCGTCCAACAGGGACAGTCCTACGAGCAGTACTTC
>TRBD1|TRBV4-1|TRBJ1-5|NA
CASRHTSGQNNQPQHF
TGCGCCAGCAGGCACACCTCGGGACAGAACAATCAGCCCCAGCATTTT
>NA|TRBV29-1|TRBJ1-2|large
CSGEGTYGYTF
TGCAGCGGAGAAGGGACCTATGGCTACACCTTC
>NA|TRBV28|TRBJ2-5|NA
CASSYRVVETQYF
TGTGCCAGCAGTTACAGGGTTGTAGAGACCCAGTACTTC
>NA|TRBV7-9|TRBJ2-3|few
CASSLSGIGTDTDTQYF
TGTGCCAGCAGCTTATCTGGAATCGGAACCGACACAGATACGCAGTATTTT
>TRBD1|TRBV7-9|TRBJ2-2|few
CASSPKTGTLEFGELFF
TGTGCCAGCAGCCCGAAGACAGGGACGTTGGAGTTCGGGGAGCTGTTTTTT
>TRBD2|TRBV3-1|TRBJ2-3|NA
CASSQLAGYTDTQYF
TGTGCCAGCAGCCAACTAGCGGGGTACACAGATACGCAGTATTTT
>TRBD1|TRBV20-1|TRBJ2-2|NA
CSARSYPGQGRFGELFF
TGCAGTGCTAGATCTTATCCCGGACAGGGTAGATTCGGGGAGCTGTTTTTT
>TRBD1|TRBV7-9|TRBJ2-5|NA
CASSLIRDRGQETQYF
TGTGCCAGCAGCTTAATCCGGGACAGGGGGCAAGAGACCCAGTACTTC
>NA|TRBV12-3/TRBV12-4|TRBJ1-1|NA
CASSYSGPNTEAFF
TGTGCCAGCAGTTATTCGGGACCGAACACTGAAGCTTTCTTT
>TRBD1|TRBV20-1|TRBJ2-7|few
CSASGQGSSYEQYF
TGCAGTGCTTCGGGACAGGGGTCTTCCTACGAGCAGTACTTC
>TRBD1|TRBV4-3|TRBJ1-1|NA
CASSQDTGDTEAFF
TGCGCCAGCAGCCAAGACACAGGGGACACTGAAGCTTTCTTT
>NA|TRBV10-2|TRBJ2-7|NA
CASSEAGPYEQYF
TGCGCCAGCAGTGAGGCGGGGCCCTACGAGCAGTACTTC
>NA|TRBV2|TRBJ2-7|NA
CASTFDRFSYEQYF
TGTGCCAGCACTTTCGACAGGTTCTCCTACGAGCAGTACTTC
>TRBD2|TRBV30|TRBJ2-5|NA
CAWSAGTNQYF
TGTGCCTGGAGTGCCGGGACTAATCAGTACTTC
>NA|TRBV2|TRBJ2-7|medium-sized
CASSDDLGFNEQYF
TGTGCCAGCAGTGATGATCTGGGTTTCAACGAGCAGTACTTC
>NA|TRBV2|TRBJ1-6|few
CASSLTNLNSPLHF
TGTGCCAGCAGCCTGACAAATCTTAATTCACCCCTCCACTTT
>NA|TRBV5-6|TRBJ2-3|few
CASSSVRDPLKDTQYF
TGTGCCAGCAGTTCTGTCCGGGACCCTCTTAAAGATACGCAGTATTTT
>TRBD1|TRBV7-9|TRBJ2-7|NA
CASSLVVGTGGLYEQYF
TGTGCCAGCAGCTTAGTAGTGGGGACAGGGGGCCTCTACGAGCAGTACTTC
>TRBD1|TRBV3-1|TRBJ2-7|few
CASSHGSGGIYEQYF
TGTGCCAGCAGCCATGGGTCAGGGGGTATCTACGAGCAGTACTTC
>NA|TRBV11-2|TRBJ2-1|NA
CAARVNNEQFF
TGTGCCGCCAGGGTTAACAATGAGCAGTTCTTC
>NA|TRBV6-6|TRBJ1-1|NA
CASSYSHSAEAFF
TGTGCCAGCAGTTACTCTCATTCGGCTGAAGCTTTCTTT
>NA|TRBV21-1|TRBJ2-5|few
CASSRAWKRGRIQETQYF
TGTGCCAGCAGCAGAGCGTGGAAGCGGGGGAGAATCCAAGAGACCCAGTACTTC
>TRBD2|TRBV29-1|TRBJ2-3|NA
CSVGLAGGIGTQYF
TGCAGCGTTGGCCTAGCGGGAGGGATTGGTACGCAGTATTTT
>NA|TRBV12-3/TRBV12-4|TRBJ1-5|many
CASSWDGANQPQHF
TGTGCCAGCAGTTGGGACGGGGCCAATCAGCCCCAGCATTTT